This section outlines one TCR beta chain sequence together with its context. What it binds is not known. V was pared by 2 bases and J by 7 bases, with 14 bases between. Germline V CDR1 and CDR2: SGHTA, FQGTGA. This CDR3 region has 15 residues. The data were taken from a study of graft-versus-host responses after intestinal transplantation. The repertoire was sequenced with immunoSEQ multiplex PCR; TCRdb's copy has only in-frame clones and lacks some. The top ten clones hold 0.38% of a sample with tens of thousands of clones, almost 95% of them seen once. Sample: unstimulated CD4+ T cells sorted from spleen or lymph node cells, taken before transplant. This chain joins TRBV7-3 and TRBJ1-4; tentative D call: TRBD1 (5 bases). The TCR was taken from a human donor who was the organ donor for an intestinal transplant. DNA of the CDR3: TGTGCCAGCAGCTTACGGGGCCCCTCGGGTGAAAAACTGTTTTTT. Encoded protein: CASSLRGPSGEKLFF.